What follows are 9 T cell receptor beta chains derived from one specimen sequenced in a study of regulatory T cells in long-lasting Graves disease. Investigators prepared the TCR beta libraries by applying iRepertoire HTBI primers and Arm-PCR of CDR3 regions. TCRdb redid the calling of the multiplex PCR reads with MiXCR, one entry per CDR3 protein. The data contain about 540,000 distinct CDR3 sequences, 13% of them singletons. Time point indicated: newly diagnosed GD, antithyroid drugs for less than 3 months. Generation of the TCR library employed RNA extracted from PBMCs. The data also belong to a second study, concerning T cells in Graves' hyperthyroidism and ophthalmopathy.

The sample consisted of peripheral blood mononuclear cells (PBMCs), taken at new diagnosis, from a patient treated with antithyroid drugs. The receptors originated from a young man with Graves disease.

This clonotype appeared many times. V is TRBV29-1 and J is TRBJ2-1; tentative D call: TRBD2 (5 bases). Germline CDR1 is SQVTM and CDR2 is ANQGSEA. The CDR3 runs 15 residues. V was clipped by 3 bases and J by 4 bases, with 16 bases between them. As DNA, the CDR3 is TGCAGCGTTGACAGTCTAGCAGAGGGATACAATGAGCAGTTCTTC. Its translation is CSVDSLAEGYNEQFF.

This clonotype has a handful of counts. This chain links TRBV7-9 with TRBJ1-1; D call uncertain. Germline lookup yields CDR1 SEHNR and CDR2 FQNEAQ (reference sequence). Trimming took 4 bases from V and 4 from J, leaving 16 bases between them. The CDR3 is 15 amino acids. Written as DNA, the CDR3 is TGTGCCAGCAGCTCCCCCGGTGGAGGTCTCACTGAAGCTTTCTTT. Amino acid sequence: CASSSPGGGLTEAFF.

This clonotype was recorded a few times. This chain connects TRBV4-1 to TRBJ1-2; D is unclear. V shed 8 bases and J shed 0 bases, with 16 bases lying between them. The germline CDR1 and CDR2 sequences are MGHRA and YSYEKL. The CDR3 covers 15 residues. CDR3 amino acids: CASGVTRYSNYGYTF. CDR3 coding DNA: TGCGCCAGCGGAGTGACGAGGTACTCTAACTATGGCTACACCTTC.

About this clonotype itself: A read error is possible here, since a much larger clone lies one base away. The conserved phenylalanine or tryptophan is not found at the CDR3 terminus, so this likely reflects a read error. This chain connects TRBV30 to TRBJ2-5; D possibly corresponds to TRBD2 (6 bases). Germline values: CDR1 GTSNPN, CDR2 SVGIG (reference sequence). The CDR3 covers 13 residues. V was pared by 5 bases and J by 5 bases, with 15 bases between. CDR3 residues: CAWGRGRGETQYL. CDR3 nucleotide sequence: TGTGCCTGGGGGCGGGGCCGGGGGGAGACCCAGTACCTC.

Many counts were recorded for this clonotype. The chain links TRBV12-3 or TRBV12-4 to TRBJ2-1; perhaps TRBD2 as D (5 bases). V lost 2 bases and J lost 9, with 14 bases in between. The length of the CDR3 is 14 residues. CDR3 DNA sequence: TGTGCCAGCAGTTTAACGGACTTCCCTATTGAGCAGTTCTTC. It codes for CASSLTDFPIEQFF.

This clonotype was counted ten times or more. This chain links TRBV30 with TRBJ2-3, with TRBD2 matching over 10 bases. CDR1 GTSNPN and CDR2 SVGIG come from the germline V gene (reference sequence). After removal of 4 bases from V and 1 base from J, the junction contained 5 bases not matched to a gene. This CDR3 is 15 amino acids long. CDR3 DNA: TGTGCCTGGACACGAGGGACTAGCGGCACAGATACGCAGTATTTT. Translating it yields CAWTRGTSGTDTQYF. Together with reference TRBV30 and TRBJ2-3, the CDR3 gives the full variable domain: SQTIHQWPATLVQPVGSPLSLECTVEGTSNPNLYWYRQAAGRGLQLLFYSVGIGQISSEVPQNLSASRPQDRQFILSSKKLLLSDSGFYLCAWTRGTSGTDTQYFGPGTRLTVL.

This chain links TRBV3-1 with TRBJ1-6, with unresolved D. CDR3 length: 14 residues. Germline CDR1 is LGHDT and CDR2 is YNNKEL (reference sequence). V was clipped by 1 base and J by 7 bases, with 8 bases between them. CDR3 DNA sequence: TGTGCCAGCAGCCAAGGTCCAATGAATTCACCCCTCCACTTT. Translated, it gives CASSQGPMNSPLHF. Combining the CDR3 with reference TRBV3-1 and TRBJ1-6 gives the whole variable domain DTAVSQTPKYLVTQMGNDKSIKCEQNLGHDTMYWYKQDSKKFLKIMFSYNNKELIINETVPNRFSPKSPDKAHLNLHINSLELGDSAVYFCASSQGPMNSPLHFGNGTRLTVT.

CDR3 nucleotide sequence: TGTGCCAGCAGCCAAGCCGTCGGTGTCGACGACGATGAGCAGTTCTTC. Protein product: CASSQAVGVDDDEQFF. The V and J genes are TRBV3-1 and TRBJ2-1; no clear D gene. V dropped 1 base and J dropped 8 bases, with 18 bases sitting between them. The CDR3 consists of 16 residues. Germline CDR1 LGHDT, CDR2 YNNKEL (reference sequence).

The V call is TRBV2, the J call TRBJ1-6, with 8 bases fitting TRBD1. Germline V gene lookup returns CDR1 SNHLY and CDR2 FYNNEI. The CDR3 has 14 amino acids. V shed 8 bases, J shed 7 bases, and the junction held 7 bases outside the gene matches. The CDR3 here is CASRDRHYNSPLHF. The DNA for the CDR3 is TGTGCCAGCCGGGACAGGCACTACAATTCACCCCTCCACTTT.